These T cell receptor beta chains were read from a single sample in a study of T cells in Graves' hyperthyroidism and ophthalmopathy. TCRdb recomputed calls from the multiplex PCR reads with MiXCR, one row per CDR3 protein. The sample yields a few hundred thousand distinct CDR3 sequences, approximately 16% seen once. Sequencing was done on a sample of blood. All receptors derive from a man in his forties with Graves' hyperthyroidism. CDR3s include the opening cysteine and the closing phenylalanine or tryptophan. Each record gives: clone size, J gene, D gene, V gene, CDR3 DNA, CDR3 protein. The D gene is left open where the match is weak. Some rows mark clone size as missing; the rest say once, few, many or name a class of expanded clone.

many TRBJ2-6 - TRBV20-1 TGCAGTGCTAGTATAATGTGGAACTCTGGGGCCAACGTCCTGACTTTC CSASIMWNSGANVLTF
many TRBJ2-5 TRBD1 TRBV20-1 TGCAGTGCTGCGGACAGGGGAAAACAAGAGACCCAGTACTTC CSAADRGKQETQYF
many TRBJ2-2 TRBD1 TRBV20-1 TGCAGTGCTAGAGATCGAGGGGGCTCTGGGTCTCGAGCGCACACCGGGGAGCTGTTTTTT CSARDRGGSGSRAHTGELFF
many TRBJ2-7 TRBD1 TRBV20-1 TGCAGTGCCGGGACAGGGTACGAGCAGTACTTC CSAGTGYEQYF
many TRBJ1-6 - TRBV30 TGTGCCTGGAGTCCCCGGGGGATTTCACCCCTCCACTTT CAWSPRGISPLHF
few TRBJ1-3 - TRBV12-3/TRBV12-4 TGTGCCAGCAGTTTCGCAGCAAATTCTGGAAACACCATATATTTT CASSFAANSGNTIYF
many TRBJ2-3 - TRBV20-1 TGCAGTGCTGCTTCGGACGGCACAGATACGCAGTATTTT CSAASDGTDTQYF
- TRBJ2-1 TRBD2 TRBV7-2 TGTGCCAGCAGCTTAGGAATAGCGGGGGGCAATGAGCAGTTCTTC CASSLGIAGGNEQFF
- TRBJ2-2 - TRBV3-1 TGTGCCAGCAGCCTCCCTATTCTAGCTGGGTCGGACACCGGGGAGCTGTTTTTT CASSLPILAGSDTGELFF
many TRBJ2-7 - TRBV20-1 TGCAGTGCTAACAGGGGAGGCTCGTGGGAGCAGTACTTC CSANRGGSWEQYF
- TRBJ2-1 TRBD2 TRBV6-5 TGTGCCAGCAGTTACTCTGCGGGGGCCTACAATGAGCAGTTCTTC CASSYSAGAYNEQFF
many TRBJ1-5 - TRBV7-3 TGTGCCAGCAGCTTAACTATAGCGTCTCAGCCCCAGCATTTT CASSLTIASQPQHF
- TRBJ1-1 - TRBV7-2 TGTGCCAGCAGACCTCCCTGGGGGGTCACTGAAGCTTTCTTT CASRPPWGVTEAFF
many TRBJ2-1 - TRBV20-1 TGCAGTGCTAGAGACGGTAGCTTAAATGAGCAGTTCTTC CSARDGSLNEQFF
many TRBJ2-1 - TRBV7-2 TGTGCCAGCAGCTTGAATTTATACAATGAGCAGTTCTTC CASSLNLYNEQFF
many TRBJ2-5 TRBD1 TRBV2 TGTGCCAGCATCCTGCAGGGGGCCGGAGAGACCCAGTACTTC CASILQGAGETQYF
many TRBJ1-6 TRBD1 TRBV6-1 TGTGCCAGCAGTATGTCCGGGACAGGGGGCGCGAATTCACCCCTCCACTTT CASSMSGTGGANSPLHF
many TRBJ2-7 - TRBV3-1 TGTGCCAGCAGCCGGGGACGCGGGGTCTACGAGCAGTACTTC CASSRGRGVYEQYF
many TRBJ2-5 - TRBV20-1 TGCAGTGCTAGAGACCCGACACGCCGACAAGAGACCCAGTACTTC CSARDPTRRQETQYF
many TRBJ2-3 - TRBV20-1 TGCAGTGGTGCCCGGGGGGCGGGCACAGATACGCAGTATTTT CSGARGAGTDTQYF
- TRBJ2-3 - TRBV20-1 TGCAGTGCTAGAGCCTACACGAGCACAGATACGCAGTATTTT CSARAYTSTDTQYF
few TRBJ1-5 - TRBV6-2/TRBV6-3 TGTGCCAGCAGACCAACAGGGTTCGGTCAGCCCCAGCATTTT CASRPTGFGQPQHF
few TRBJ2-3 - TRBV19 TGTGCCAGTAGTATCTGGACTGGCAAGGGGACAGATACGCAGTATTTT CASSIWTGKGTDTQYF
few TRBJ1-2 - TRBV10-3 TGTGCCATCAGTGAAAAAGATGCTAACTATGGCTACACCTTC CAISEKDANYGYTF
many TRBJ2-4 - TRBV20-1 TGCAGTGCCGATGACAGACAACTAGCCAAAAACATTCAGTACTTC CSADDRQLAKNIQYF
once TRBJ2-7 - TRBV7-8 TGTGCCAGCAGCTTAGAATCAGGGGACCACTACGAGCAGTACTTC CASSLESGDHYEQYF
- TRBJ2-7 - TRBV11-2 TGTGCCAGCAGCTTAGAGAGTCGTCTGTTGGAATACGAGCAGTACTTC CASSLESRLLEYEQYF
- TRBJ2-1 - TRBV2 TGTGCCAGCAGCGCCGCGGGGACAGTCTACAATGAGCAGTTCTTC CASSAAGTVYNEQFF
- TRBJ1-3 - TRBV28 TGTGCCAGCAGACCACCGGGGGGCTCTGGAAACACCACATATTTT CASRPPGGSGNTTYF
few TRBJ1-2 - TRBV19 TGTGCCAGTAGTAAAGACTGGATGTGGGGCGCTAACTATGGCTACACCTTC CASSKDWMWGANYGYTF
many TRBJ1-6 TRBD1 TRBV6-6 TGTGCCAGCAGTTACGGGCGGACAGGGATGAATTCACCCCTCCACTTT CASSYGRTGMNSPLHF
few TRBJ2-5 TRBD1 TRBV5-1 TGCGCCAGCAGCTTAGGTCCAGGGGGCATGGAGACCCAGTACTTC CASSLGPGGMETQYF
many TRBJ1-1 - TRBV20-1 TGCAGCGCGGGTGGGGCCATCTGGAACACTGAAGCTTTCTTT CSAGGAIWNTEAFF
many TRBJ1-2 - TRBV11-2 TGTGCCAGCAGCTTAGGTGACGGGGGCGCCTATGGCTACACCTTC CASSLGDGGAYGYTF
- TRBJ1-6 - TRBV11-1 TGTGCCAGCAGCTTAGTCGCCCCTAATTCACCCCTCCACTTT CASSLVAPNSPLHF
many TRBJ1-6 - TRBV5-1 TGCGCCAGCAGCTTGGGAGAGGGGACCTATAATTCACCCCTCCACTTT CASSLGEGTYNSPLHF
few TRBJ1-1 - TRBV18 TGTGCCAGCTCACAACAAGGACAGAACACTGAAGCTTTCTTT CASSQQGQNTEAFF
many TRBJ1-1 - TRBV4-2 TGTGCCAGCAGACCGGGGGGGCGGACTGAAGCTTTCTTT CASRPGGRTEAFF
- TRBJ1-2 TRBD1 TRBV30 TGTGCTCGGACCGAACCCTCGCAGGGGGAGCATAGCTACACCTTC CARTEPSQGEHSYTF
many TRBJ1-1 - TRBV28 TGTGCCAGCAGTTTACAGGGGTCATTGAACACTGAAGCTTTCTTT CASSLQGSLNTEAFF
many TRBJ1-1 - TRBV7-9 TGTGCCAGCAGCTTTGCCAGGAACACTGAAGCTTTCTTT CASSFARNTEAFF
many TRBJ2-3 - TRBV7-2 TGTGCCAGCAGCTTAAGGCAGCGGTCTACGCAGTATTTT CASSLRQRSTQYF
many TRBJ2-5 - TRBV7-9 TGTGCCAGCAAGGCGGTGGGGTTGGTGGAGACCCAGTACTTC CASKAVGLVETQYF
many TRBJ1-3 - TRBV2 TGTGCCAGCAGTGAAGCGCTATTTGGGGCTGGAAACACCATATATTTT CASSEALFGAGNTIYF
few TRBJ2-3 - TRBV6-6 TGTGCCAGCAGTTACTATGGGGGCACAGATACGCAGTATTTT CASSYYGGTDTQYF
many TRBJ1-2 - TRBV5-5 TGTGCCAGCATAGGGGGTCCGCCTTGGGGCTATGGCTACACCTTC CASIGGPPWGYGYTF
many TRBJ1-2 - TRBV9 TGTGCCAGCGGCGAGAACTATGGCTACACCTTC CASGENYGYTF
many TRBJ1-2 - TRBV16 TGTGCCAGCAGCCAAGGGGGTCGGTATGGCTACACCTTC CASSQGGRYGYTF
many TRBJ2-1 - TRBV12-3/TRBV12-4 TGTGCCAGCAACCGAGGGAACAATAACAATGAGCAGTTCTTC CASNRGNNNNEQFF
many TRBJ2-3 - TRBV10-3 TGTGCCATCAAGACTAGTGATACGCAGTATTTT CAIKTSDTQYF
many TRBJ1-2 TRBD1 TRBV7-9 TGTGCCAGCAGCTTAGGTGGAGGGGGCGTACCCTATGGCTACACCTTC CASSLGGGGVPYGYTF
many TRBJ2-3 - TRBV24-1 TGTGCCACCAGTGAACGCGGGAACACAGATACGCAGTATTTT CATSERGNTDTQYF